Listed here are 6 T cell receptor beta chains from one sample, sequenced in a study of radiotherapy plus CTLA-4 blockade in lung cancer. TCRdb's table, derived via immunoSEQ multiplex PCR, lists solely in-frame clones and lacks some. The data hold over 30,000 clones, with around 70% observed a single time. The sample here was peripheral blood, taken from a patient treated with radiotherapy plus ipilimumab. The receptors stem from a human donor with non-small cell lung cancer whose response to radiotherapy plus ipilimumab could not be evaluated.

The rearrangement uses TRBV5-4 and TRBJ2-5; D gene unclear. The germline V gene has CDR1 SGHNT and CDR2 YYREEE (reference sequence). V was pared by 0 bases and J by 3 bases, with 15 bases between. The CDR3 runs 16 residues. The CDR3 spells CASSLGALNLKETQYF. The DNA for the CDR3 is TGTGCCAGCAGCTTGGGAGCGTTGAACCTTAAAGAGACCCAGTACTTC.

The chain combines TRBV7-2 with TRBJ1-1; perhaps TRBD1 as D (6 bases). The CDR3 is 14 residues long. Between the trimmed V and J ends, which lost 4 bases and 2 bases, there was a span of 11 bases. Germline CDR1 and CDR2: SGHTA and FQGNSA. CDR3 coding DNA: TGTGCCAGCAGCTCACGACAGGACAACACTGAAGCTTTCTTT. Amino acids: CASSSRQDNTEAFF.

This sequence joins TRBV30 and TRBJ2-7; TRBD2 might be the D (5 bases). The ends were cut back, 5 bases at V and 6 bases at J, with 17 bases in the middle. Germline V gene lookup returns CDR1 GTSNPN and CDR2 SVGIG (reference sequence). The CDR3 contains 13 residues. The CDR3 is CAWDSARAGEQYF. CDR3 sequence (DNA): TGTGCCTGGGACTCCGCGAGGGCGGGCGAGCAGTACTTC.

The chain is built from TRBV28 and TRBJ1-2; D gene unclear. CDR1 MDHEN and CDR2 SYDVKM come from the germline V gene. The ends were cut back, 7 bases at V and 8 bases at J, with 14 bases in the middle. The CDR3 is made up of 12 amino acids. The CDR3 DNA reads as TGTGCCAGCAAACCGACACTCTGGGGCTACACCTTC. Amino acids: CASKPTLWGYTF.

This clone occurred once. This rearrangement joins TRBV13 to TRBJ2-2, with 8 bases matching TRBD2. V lost 1 base, J lost 4 bases, and 5 bases stayed unmatched. The CDR3 totals 16 residues. CDR1 and CDR2 (germline): PRHDT, FYEKMQ (reference sequence). CDR3 loop: CASSLEAGVLTGELFF. The CDR3 DNA follows: TGTGCCAGCAGCTTAGAAGCGGGAGTTCTCACCGGGGAGCTGTTTTTT.

The chain couples TRBV6-5 to TRBJ2-1; TRBD2 agrees at 12 bases. The CDR3 has 16 residues. Germline V gene data show CDR1 as MNHEY and CDR2 as SVGAGI. Trimming took 4 bases from V and 5 from J; bases not matched to a gene: 6. CDR3 sequence reads: CASSFASGRANNEQFF. CDR3 DNA: TGTGCCAGCAGTTTTGCTAGCGGGAGGGCGAACAATGAGCAGTTCTTC.